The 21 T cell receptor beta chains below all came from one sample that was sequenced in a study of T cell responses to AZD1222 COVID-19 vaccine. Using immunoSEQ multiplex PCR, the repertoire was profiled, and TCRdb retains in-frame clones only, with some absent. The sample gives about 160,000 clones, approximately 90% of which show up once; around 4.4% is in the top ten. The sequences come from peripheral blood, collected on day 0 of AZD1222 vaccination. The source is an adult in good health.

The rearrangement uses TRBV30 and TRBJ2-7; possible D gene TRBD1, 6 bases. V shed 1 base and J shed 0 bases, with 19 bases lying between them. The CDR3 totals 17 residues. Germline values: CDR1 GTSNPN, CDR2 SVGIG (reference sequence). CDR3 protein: CAWSGDATGTLSYEQYF. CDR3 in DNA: TGTGCCTGGAGTGGGGACGCGACAGGTACTCTCTCCTACGAGCAGTACTTC.

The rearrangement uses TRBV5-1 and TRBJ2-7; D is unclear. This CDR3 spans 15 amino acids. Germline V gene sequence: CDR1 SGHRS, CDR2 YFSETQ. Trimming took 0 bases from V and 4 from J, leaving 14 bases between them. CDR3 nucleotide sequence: TGCGCCAGCAGCTTGGACTCTGGGTTTGAGTACGAGCAGTACTTC. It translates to CASSLDSGFEYEQYF.

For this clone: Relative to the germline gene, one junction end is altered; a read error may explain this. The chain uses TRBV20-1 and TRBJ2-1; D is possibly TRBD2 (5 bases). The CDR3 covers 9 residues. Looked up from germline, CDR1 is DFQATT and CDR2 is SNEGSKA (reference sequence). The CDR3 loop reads CSARPPGIF. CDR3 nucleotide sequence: TGCAGTGCTAGACCCCCGGGGATCTTC.

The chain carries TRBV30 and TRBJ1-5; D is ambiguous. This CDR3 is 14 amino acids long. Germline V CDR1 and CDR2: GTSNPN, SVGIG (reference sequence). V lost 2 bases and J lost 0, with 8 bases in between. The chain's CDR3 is CAWSRTDSNQPQHF. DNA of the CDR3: TGTGCCTGGAGTCGGACGGATAGCAATCAGCCCCAGCATTTT.

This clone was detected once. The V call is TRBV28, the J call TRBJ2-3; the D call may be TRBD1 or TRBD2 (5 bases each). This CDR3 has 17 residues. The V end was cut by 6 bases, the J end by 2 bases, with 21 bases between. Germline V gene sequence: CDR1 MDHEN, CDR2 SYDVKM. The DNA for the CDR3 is TGTGCCAGCAGCTCAACCCCGGGACCAAACTCCACAGATACGCAGTATTTT. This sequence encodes CASSSTPGPNSTDTQYF.

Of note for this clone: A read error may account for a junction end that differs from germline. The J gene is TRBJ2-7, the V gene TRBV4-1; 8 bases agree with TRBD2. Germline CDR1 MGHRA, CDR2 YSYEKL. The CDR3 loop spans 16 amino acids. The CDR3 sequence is CASSEEVLAEIYEQYF. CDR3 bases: TGCGCCAGCAGCGAAGAAGTACTAGCGGAAATCTACGAGCAGTACTTC.

The CDR3 bases are TGTGCCTGGACGCCAGGGAGAGGGGGTTCACCCCTCCACTTT. Translation: CAWTPGRGGSPLHF. The genes are TRBV30 and TRBJ1-6; possible D gene TRBD1, 6 bases. Germline CDR1 GTSNPN, CDR2 SVGIG (reference sequence). The CDR3 loop spans 14 amino acids. V lost 4 bases and J 9 bases, leaving 16 bases between the germline ends.

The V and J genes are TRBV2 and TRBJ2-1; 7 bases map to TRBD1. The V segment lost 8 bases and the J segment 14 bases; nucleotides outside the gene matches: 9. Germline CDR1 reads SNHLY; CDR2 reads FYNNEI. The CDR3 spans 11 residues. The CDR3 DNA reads TGTGCCAGCCTCGTCCCGACAGGGAAGTTCTTC. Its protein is CASLVPTGKFF.

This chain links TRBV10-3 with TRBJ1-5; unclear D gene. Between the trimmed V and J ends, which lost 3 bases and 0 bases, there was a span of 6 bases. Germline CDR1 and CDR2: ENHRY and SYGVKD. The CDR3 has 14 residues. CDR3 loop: CAISDEYSNQPQHF. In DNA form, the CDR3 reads TGTGCCATCAGTGATGAGTATAGCAATCAGCCCCAGCATTTT.

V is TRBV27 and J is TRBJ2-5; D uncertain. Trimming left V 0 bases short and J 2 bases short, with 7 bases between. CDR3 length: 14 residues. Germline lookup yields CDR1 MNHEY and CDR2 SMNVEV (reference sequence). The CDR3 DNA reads TGTGCCAGCAGTTTATCGACGTATCAAGAGACCCAGTACTTC. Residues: CASSLSTYQETQYF.

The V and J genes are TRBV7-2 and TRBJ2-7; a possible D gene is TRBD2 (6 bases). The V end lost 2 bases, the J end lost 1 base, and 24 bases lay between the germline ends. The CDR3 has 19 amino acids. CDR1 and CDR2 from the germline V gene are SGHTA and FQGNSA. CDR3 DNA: TGTGCCAGCAGCTTATCGGTGTATTTGGGGGAGGAAGGTTCCTACGAGCAGTACTTC. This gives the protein CASSLSVYLGEEGSYEQYF.

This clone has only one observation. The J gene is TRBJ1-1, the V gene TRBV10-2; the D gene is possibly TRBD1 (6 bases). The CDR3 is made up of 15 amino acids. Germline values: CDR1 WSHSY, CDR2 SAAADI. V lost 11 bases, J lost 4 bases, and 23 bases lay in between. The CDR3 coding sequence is TGCGCCGCCAGGGGAGGGGTGGGGAGGACCACTGAAGCTTTCTTT. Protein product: CAARGGVGRTTEAFF.

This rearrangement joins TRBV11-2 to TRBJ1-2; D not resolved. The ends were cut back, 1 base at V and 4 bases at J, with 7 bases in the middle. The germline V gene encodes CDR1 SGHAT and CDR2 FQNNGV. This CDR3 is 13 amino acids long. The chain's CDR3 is CASSLGGAYGYTF. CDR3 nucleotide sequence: TGTGCCAGCAGCTTAGGGGGTGCCTATGGCTACACCTTC.

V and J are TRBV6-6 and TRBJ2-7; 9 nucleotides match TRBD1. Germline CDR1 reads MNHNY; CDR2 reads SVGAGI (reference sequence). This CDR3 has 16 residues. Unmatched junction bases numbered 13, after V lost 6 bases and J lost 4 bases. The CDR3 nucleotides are TGTGCCAGCAGCGCACCCAGCGGGACAGGGATTTACGAGCAGTACTTC. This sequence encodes CASSAPSGTGIYEQYF.

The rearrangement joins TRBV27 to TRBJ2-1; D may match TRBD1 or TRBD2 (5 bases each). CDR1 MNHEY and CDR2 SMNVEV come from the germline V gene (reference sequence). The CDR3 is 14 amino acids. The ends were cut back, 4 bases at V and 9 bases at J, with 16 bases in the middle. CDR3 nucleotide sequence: TGTGCCAGCAGTTCGGGGACCGCAGGAGGTGAGCAGTTCTTC. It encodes CASSSGTAGGEQFF.

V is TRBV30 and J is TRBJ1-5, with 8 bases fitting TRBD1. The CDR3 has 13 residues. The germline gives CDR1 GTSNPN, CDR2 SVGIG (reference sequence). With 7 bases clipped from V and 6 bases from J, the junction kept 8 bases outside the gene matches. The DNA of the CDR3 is TGTGCCTTCTCAGGACAGGGCGGTCAGCCCCAGCATTTT. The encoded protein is CAFSGQGGQPQHF.

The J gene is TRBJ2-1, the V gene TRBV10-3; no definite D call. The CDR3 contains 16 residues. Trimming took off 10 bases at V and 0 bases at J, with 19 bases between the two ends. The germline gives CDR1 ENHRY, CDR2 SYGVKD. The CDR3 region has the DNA TGTGCCACTCTGGGCCTTAGTAGTTCCTCCTACAATGAGCAGTTCTTC. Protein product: CATLGLSSSSYNEQFF.

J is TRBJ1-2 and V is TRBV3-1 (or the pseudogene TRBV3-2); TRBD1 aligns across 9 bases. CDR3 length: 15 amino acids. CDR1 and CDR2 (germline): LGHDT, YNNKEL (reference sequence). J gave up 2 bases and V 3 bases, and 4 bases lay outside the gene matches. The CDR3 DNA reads TGTGCCAGCAGCCACCACAGGGGGCCGAACTATGGCTACACCTTC. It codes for CASSHHRGPNYGYTF.

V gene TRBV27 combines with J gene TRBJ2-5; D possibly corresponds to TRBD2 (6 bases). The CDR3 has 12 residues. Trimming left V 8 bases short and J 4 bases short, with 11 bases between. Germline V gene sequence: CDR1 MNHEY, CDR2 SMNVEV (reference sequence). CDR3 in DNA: TGTGCCAGCGCTAGCGCAGTAGAGACCCAGTACTTC. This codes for CASASAVETQYF.

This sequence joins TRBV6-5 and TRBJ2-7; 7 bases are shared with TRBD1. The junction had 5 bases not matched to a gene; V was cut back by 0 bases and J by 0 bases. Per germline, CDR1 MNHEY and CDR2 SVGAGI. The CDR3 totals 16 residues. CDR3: CASSYSRQGLSYEQYF. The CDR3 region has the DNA TGTGCCAGCAGTTACTCCCGACAGGGCCTCTCCTACGAGCAGTACTTC.

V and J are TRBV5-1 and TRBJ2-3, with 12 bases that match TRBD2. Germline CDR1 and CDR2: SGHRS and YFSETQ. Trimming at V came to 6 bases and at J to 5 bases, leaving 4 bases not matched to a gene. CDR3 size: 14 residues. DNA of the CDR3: TGCGCCAGCAACGGACTAGCGGGAATAGATACGCAGTATTTT. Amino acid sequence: CASNGLAGIDTQYF.